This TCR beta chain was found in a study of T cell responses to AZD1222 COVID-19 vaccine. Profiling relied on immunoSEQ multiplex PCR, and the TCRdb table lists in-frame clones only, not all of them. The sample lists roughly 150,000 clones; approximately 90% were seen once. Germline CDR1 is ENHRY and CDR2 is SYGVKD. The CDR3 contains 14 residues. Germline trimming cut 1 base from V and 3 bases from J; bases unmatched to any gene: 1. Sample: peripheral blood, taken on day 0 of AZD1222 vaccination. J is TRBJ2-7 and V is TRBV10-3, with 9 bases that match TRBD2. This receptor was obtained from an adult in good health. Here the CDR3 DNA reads TGTGCCATCAGTGAGTTTAGCGGGAGCTACGAGCAGTACTTC. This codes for CAISEFSGSYEQYF.